The rows below give T cell receptor beta chains drawn from one sample of a study of T-cell reconstitution after alpha-beta-depleted transplantation in children. TCRdb used MiXCR to reprocess the PCR reads, holding one entry per CDR3 protein. The table has 440,000 or so distinct CDR3 sequences, over 40% seen once; the top ten hold about 30%. The material sequenced was PBMCs, taken before TCRalphabeta/CD19-depleted stem cell transplant. The receptors derive from a girl aged 2-9 years with aplastic anemia, due to receive a stem cell transplant. Each CDR3 is given with its conserved first and last residue. D genes are given only for firm matches. The listing skips clone size in some rows; elsewhere it reads once, few, many or a size class.

J gene: TRBJ1-6
D gene: NA
CDR3 length: 16
clone size: NA
V gene: TRBV6-1
CDR3 DNA: TGTGCCAGCAGACCTGGATGGTCCGAGTATAATTCACCCCTCCACTTT
CDR3 protein: CASRPGWSEYNSPLHF

J gene: TRBJ2-1
D gene: TRBD1
CDR3 length: 16
clone size: NA
V gene: TRBV7-9
CDR3 DNA: TGTGCCAGCAGCTTAGTGAGGGGGCTGTCCTACAATGAGCAGTTCTTC
CDR3 protein: CASSLVRGLSYNEQFF

J gene: TRBJ1-1
D gene: TRBD1
CDR3 length: 12
clone size: many
V gene: TRBV7-6
CDR3 DNA: TGTGCCAGCAGCACCCGGACAGGGCGGGCTTTCTTT
CDR3 protein: CASSTRTGRAFF

J gene: TRBJ2-3
D gene: NA
CDR3 length: 13
clone size: many
V gene: TRBV12-3/TRBV12-4
CDR3 DNA: TGTGCCAGCAGTTTGGACGTCACAGATACGCAGTATTTT
CDR3 protein: CASSLDVTDTQYF

J gene: TRBJ2-3
D gene: TRBD2
CDR3 length: 16
clone size: NA
V gene: TRBV5-1
CDR3 DNA: TGCGCCAGCAGCTTGTCCGGGACTAGCGGCACAGATACGCAGTATTTT
CDR3 protein: CASSLSGTSGTDTQYF

J gene: TRBJ1-5
D gene: NA
CDR3 length: 17
clone size: NA
V gene: TRBV5-1
CDR3 DNA: TGCGCCAGCAGCCCCACCACCTTGGGGACCCCGGATCAGCCCCAGCATTTT
CDR3 protein: CASSPTTLGTPDQPQHF

J gene: TRBJ2-5
D gene: NA
CDR3 length: 15
clone size: many
V gene: TRBV12-3/TRBV12-4
CDR3 DNA: TGTGCCAGCAGTTTCAGGGGGGGGGGCCAAGAGACCCAGTACTTC
CDR3 protein: CASSFRGGGQETQYF

J gene: TRBJ2-7
D gene: TRBD1
CDR3 length: 16
clone size: NA
V gene: TRBV7-2
CDR3 DNA: TGTGCCAGCAGCCCTTCTTCCGGGACAGGGGCCTACGAGCAGTACTTC
CDR3 protein: CASSPSSGTGAYEQYF

J gene: TRBJ2-5
D gene: TRBD2
CDR3 length: 14
clone size: many
V gene: TRBV27
CDR3 DNA: TGTGCCAGCAGTTCGAGACTAGCGAGTGAGACCCAGTACTTC
CDR3 protein: CASSSRLASETQYF

J gene: TRBJ2-7
D gene: NA
CDR3 length: 13
clone size: NA
V gene: TRBV4-2
CDR3 DNA: TGTGCCAGCAGCTCTCAGGTCCTCTACGAGCAGTACTTC
CDR3 protein: CASSSQVLYEQYF

J gene: TRBJ2-2
D gene: TRBD2
CDR3 length: 15
clone size: few
V gene: TRBV29-1
CDR3 DNA: TGCAGCGTCTTAGGGACTAGCGGGAACACCGGGGAGCTGTTTTTT
CDR3 protein: CSVLGTSGNTGELFF

J gene: TRBJ2-6
D gene: NA
CDR3 length: 13
clone size: few
V gene: TRBV29-1
CDR3 DNA: TGCAGCGTTTACCCCTCTGGGGCCAACGTCCTGACTTTC
CDR3 protein: CSVYPSGANVLTF

J gene: TRBJ2-2
D gene: NA
CDR3 length: 14
clone size: few
V gene: TRBV9
CDR3 DNA: TGTGCCAGCAGCGTAACCGCCGGATTTGGGGAGCTGTTTTTT
CDR3 protein: CASSVTAGFGELFF

J gene: TRBJ2-5
D gene: NA
CDR3 length: 13
clone size: NA
V gene: TRBV7-2
CDR3 DNA: TGTGCCAGCAGCTCGAGGGCTGCGGAGACCCAGTACTTC
CDR3 protein: CASSSRAAETQYF

J gene: TRBJ1-1
D gene: NA
CDR3 length: 13
clone size: NA
V gene: TRBV7-3
CDR3 DNA: TGTGCCAGCAGCCTCAGAGTGGGCACTGAAGCTTTCTTT
CDR3 protein: CASSLRVGTEAFF

J gene: TRBJ2-4
D gene: NA
CDR3 length: 14
clone size: NA
V gene: TRBV3-1
CDR3 DNA: TGTGCCAGCAGCCAAGGGGACGGTAAAAACATTCAGTACTTC
CDR3 protein: CASSQGDGKNIQYF

J gene: TRBJ2-7
D gene: NA
CDR3 length: 13
clone size: NA
V gene: TRBV20-1
CDR3 DNA: TGCAGTGCCATAGGAAGTAGTGCCTACGAGCAGTACTTC
CDR3 protein: CSAIGSSAYEQYF